The source of this TCR beta chain is a study of beta chain features in type 1 diabetes. Of the isolated RNA, all was reverse transcribed, and so the sequenced material was expressed TCRB transcripts. Some clones are missing from TCRdb's copy, which holds only in-frame ones; the method was immunoSEQ multiplex PCR. The table includes about 160,000 clones, around 7.8% detected once. V lost 2 bases and J 7 bases, leaving 12 bases between the germline ends. This CDR3 region has 14 residues. The germline V gene encodes CDR1 SEHNR and CDR2 FQNEAQ (reference sequence). A few counts support this clone. Its antigen is still unknown. The study's findings and limits: Sampled from patients, naive, central memory and Treg TCRB repertoires appeared more similar than those sampled from healthy donors. Within each of all four CD4+ subsets, Type 1 diabetes patients had TCRB CDR3s that were moderately but significantly shorter.

Sequences were obtained from central memory CD4+ T cells from blood. The clonotype was recovered from a middle-aged woman with type 1 diabetes. The chain employs TRBV7-9 and TRBJ1-5; the D is unclear. The CDR3 protein is CASSLTQAGQPQHF. CDR3 bases: TGTGCCAGCAGCTTAACCCAGGCAGGCCAGCCCCAGCATTTT.